Listed here are 27 T cell receptor beta chains from one sample, sequenced in a study of CD8+ T cells in alopecia areata. Extracted RNA was reverse transcribed into cDNA, the sequencing template. Sequenced by immunoSEQ multiplex PCR; TCRdb stores in-frame clones only, minus some. This repertoire shows thousands of clones, around 69% found once; its top ten account for roughly an eighth. Both peripheral blood and punch biopsies of lesional scalp skin were obtained from patients who had alopecia areata. The sample consisted of skin, taken at week 0. Source of these receptors: a human donor with alopecia areata.

The rearrangement joins TRBV15 to TRBJ2-3, with TRBD2 as a possible D gene (5 bases). CDR3 length: 16 residues. Trimming pared 0 bases from V and 4 bases from J, leaving 14 bases between. CDR1 LNHNV and CDR2 YYDKDF come from the germline V gene (reference sequence). Here the CDR3 reads CATSRDLVEGADTQYF. The CDR3 coding sequence is TGTGCCACCAGCAGAGATCTGGTTGAGGGCGCAGATACGCAGTATTTT.

The V call is TRBV7-2, the J call TRBJ1-5; 9 bases are shared with TRBD1. Germline-derived CDR1 and CDR2 are SGHTA and FQGNSA. The CDR3 consists of 17 residues. Trimming removed 5 bases from V and 4 bases from J; junction bases left unmatched: 12. The CDR3, as DNA: TGTGCCAGCAGCCCCGGGACAGGGTTATTTCAGAATCAGCCCCAGCATTTT. Amino acid sequence: CASSPGTGLFQNQPQHF.

CDR3 nucleotides: TGTGCCAGCAGCCAGGGACAGTGGTACGAGCAGTACTTC. Protein: CASSQGQWYEQYF. The gene calls are TRBV6-6 and TRBJ2-7; 7 nucleotides agree with TRBD1. The germline CDR1 and CDR2 sequences are MNHNY and SVGAGI (reference sequence). V was clipped by 6 bases and J by 4 bases; unmatched bases: 6. CDR3 length equals 13 residues.

This clone was detected only a few times. V usage is TRBV5-1 and J usage is TRBJ1-2; D gene ambiguous. V lost 4 bases and J 8 bases, leaving 21 bases between the germline ends. CDR1 and CDR2 (germline): SGHRS, YFSETQ. This CDR3 has 15 amino acids. The CDR3 protein is CASSQDGFIPEGYTF. CDR3 nucleotide sequence: TGCGCCAGCAGCCAGGACGGATTTATACCTGAAGGCTACACCTTC.

This clone has a handful of counts. The chain is built from TRBV29-1 and TRBJ2-7; D perhaps matches TRBD2 (6 bases). Looked up from germline, CDR1 is SQVTM and CDR2 is ANQGSEA. Trimming left V 5 bases short and J 3 bases short, with 14 bases between. The CDR3 loop spans 13 amino acids. CDR3 bases: TGCAGCGTTCGGGACTTAGGCCGCTACGAGCAGTACTTC. The encoded protein is CSVRDLGRYEQYF.

The chain has TRBV9 and TRBJ1-6; TRBD1 matches 7 bases. The germline V gene has CDR1 SGDLS and CDR2 YYNGEE. With V trimmed by 4 bases and J by 9 bases, 7 bases remained unmatched. The length of the CDR3 is 14 residues. In DNA form, the CDR3 reads TGTGCCAGCAGCTTCGGACAGGTGGTTTCACCCCTCCACTTT. Translating it yields CASSFGQVVSPLHF.

The chain carries TRBV7-2 and TRBJ2-5; D may be TRBD1 (6 bases). The J call may be in error: the DNA end matches TRBJ2-7 better. The CDR3 is made up of 15 amino acids. Germline V gives CDR1 SGHTA, CDR2 FQGNSA. The CDR3 loop reads CASSSSPGQSYEQYF. For the CDR3, the DNA is TGTGCCAGCAGCTCCTCCCCGGGACAAAGCTACGAGCAGTACTTC.

The J gene is TRBJ1-1, the V gene TRBV6-1; D is uncertain. The CDR3 totals 12 residues. Trimming shortened V by 6 bases and J by 10 bases, and 15 bases separated the two germline ends. Per the germline V gene, CDR1 is MNHNS and CDR2 is SASEGT. CDR3 DNA: TGTGCCAGCAGCCTAAACGGGGATGGAGCTTTCTTT. Translated, it gives CASSLNGDGAFF.

This chain connects TRBV29-1 to TRBJ1-1; tentatively, D is TRBD1 (5 bases). Trimming left V 4 bases short and J 7 bases short, with 10 bases between. CDR1 is SQVTM and CDR2 is ANQGSEA in the germline V gene. The CDR3 consists of 11 residues. CDR3 amino acids: CSVAKTDEAFF. CDR3 nucleotide sequence: TGCAGCGTTGCCAAGACAGATGAAGCTTTCTTT.

Within the sample, this clone is medium-sized (0.01 to 0.1%). The CDR3 loop is CASSQDSVPSYEQYF. The CDR3, as DNA: TGCGCCAGCAGCCAAGATTCGGTCCCCTCCTACGAGCAGTACTTC. The chain combines TRBV4-3 with TRBJ2-7, with D unclear. The germline V gene encodes CDR1 LGHNA and CDR2 YSLEER. The V gene lost 0 bases and the J gene lost 0 bases, with 9 bases spanning the gap. CDR3 length equals 15 residues.

This clone has just a few counts. The V gene is TRBV29-1, the J gene TRBJ2-3, with D perhaps being TRBD1 or TRBD2 (5 bases each). Germline values: CDR1 SQVTM, CDR2 ANQGSEA. The ends were cut back, 4 bases at V and 5 bases at J, with 13 bases in the middle. The CDR3 has 13 residues. This CDR3 reads CSVVPQGRDTQYF. The CDR3 coding sequence is TGCAGCGTTGTGCCCCAGGGACGAGATACGCAGTATTTT.

The chain's CDR3 is CAWHRVNSPLHF. The CDR3 coding sequence is TGTGCCTGGCACAGGGTTAATTCACCCCTCCACTTT. This rearrangement joins TRBV30 to TRBJ1-6; tentative D call: TRBD1 (6 bases). Germline CDR1 is GTSNPN and CDR2 is SVGIG (reference sequence). Trimming took off 5 bases at V and 6 bases at J, with 8 bases between the two ends. This CDR3 has 12 amino acids.

The rearrangement joins TRBV2 to TRBJ1-2, with D possibly being TRBD1 (5 bases). Per germline, CDR1 SNHLY and CDR2 FYNNEI. V lost 6 bases, J lost 2 bases, and 7 bases lay in between. The CDR3 length is 12 residues. The DNA for the CDR3 is TGTGCCAGCAGGACAGAGAACTATGGCTACACCTTC. Translation: CASRTENYGYTF.

Points on this clone: Compared with germline, one end of the junction differs, possibly owing to a read error. The chain recombines TRBV6-1 with TRBJ2-5, with D possibly being TRBD1 (6 bases). The J call is doubtful: the DNA matches TRBJ2-7 better. Germline assignment: CDR1 MNHNS and CDR2 SASEGT. This CDR3 contains 16 residues. This CDR3 reads CASSGKRRDISSEQYF. The CDR3 nucleotides read TGTGCCAGCAGTGGGAAGAGACGGGACATCTCCTCCGAGCAGTACTTC.

This clone was detected only a few times. This chain connects TRBV14 to TRBJ1-1; no firm D call. Per the germline V gene, CDR1 is SGHDN and CDR2 is FVKESK. CDR3 size: 12 residues. The V gene lost 5 bases and the J gene lost 6 bases, with 10 bases spanning the gap. CDR3 loop: CASSSSGAEAFF. CDR3 coding DNA: TGTGCCAGCAGCTCTTCCGGGGCTGAAGCTTTCTTT.

This clone was detected a few times. The gene calls are TRBV7-2 and TRBJ2-1; 9 nucleotides align to TRBD2. The ends lost 7 bases at V and 1 base at J; junction bases unmatched: 5. The germline V gene encodes CDR1 SGHTA and CDR2 FQGNSA. The CDR3 extends over 15 amino acids. CDR3 in amino acids: CASKKRGESYNEQFF. CDR3 bases: TGTGCCAGCAAAAAGCGGGGGGAGTCCTACAATGAGCAGTTCTTC.

V is TRBV27 and J is TRBJ1-2; D possibly corresponds to TRBD1 (6 bases). This CDR3 has 15 amino acids. Trimming left V 5 bases short and J 8 bases short, with 21 bases between. Looked up from germline, CDR1 is MNHEY and CDR2 is SMNVEV (reference sequence). CDR3 sequence reads: CASSLGQNMAGGYTF. CDR3 DNA sequence: TGTGCCAGCAGTCTCGGACAGAATATGGCAGGGGGCTACACCTTC.

About this clone itself: Other nucleotide sequences from this sample produce the same CDR3. The genes are TRBV14 and TRBJ2-1; weak D call: TRBD2 (7 bases). Trimming removed 4 bases from V and 7 bases from J, with 17 bases in between. The CDR3 covers 15 residues. The V gene's germline CDR1 is SGHDN and CDR2 FVKESK. The CDR3 DNA reads as TGTGCCAGCAGCCGAGGGCGGGGGCTTGCAAATGAGCAGTTCTTC. Protein product: CASSRGRGLANEQFF.

This chain uses TRBV7-6 with TRBJ2-5, with D unclear. V was shortened by 2 bases and J by 3 bases, with 10 bases between the two germline ends. This CDR3 is built from 14 residues. Looked up from germline, CDR1 is SGHVS and CDR2 is FNYEAQ. The CDR3 sequence: CASSLFESKETQYF. The CDR3 nucleotides are TGTGCCAGCAGCTTATTTGAGAGTAAAGAGACCCAGTACTTC. The whole variable domain, remainder taken from reference TRBV7-6 and TRBJ2-5, is GAGVSQSPRYKVTKRGQDVALRCDPISGHVSLYWYRQALGQGPEFLTYFNYEAQQDKSGLPNDRFSAERPEGSISTLTIQRTEQRDSAMYRCASSLFESKETQYFGPGTRLLVL.

This clone was seen only a few times. This rearrangement joins TRBV11-2 to TRBJ1-5, with TRBD1 identical over 8 bases. Germline values: CDR1 SGHAT, CDR2 FQNNGV. This CDR3 is built from 15 residues. Trimming took 4 bases from V and 0 from J; bases not matched to a gene: 2. This CDR3 is CASSSGQGSNQPQHF. The DNA for the CDR3 is TGTGCCAGCAGCTCCGGACAGGGTAGCAATCAGCCCCAGCATTTT.

The chain recombines TRBV29-1 with TRBJ1-1; 10 nucleotides match TRBD1. The ends lost 4 bases at V and 3 bases at J; junction bases unmatched: 8. The germline CDR1 and CDR2 sequences are SQVTM and ANQGSEA. The CDR3 extends over 15 amino acids. CDR3 sequence: CSVVGTGEGHTEAFF. CDR3 nucleotides: TGCAGCGTTGTTGGGACAGGGGAAGGACACACTGAAGCTTTCTTT.

Only one count was recorded for this clone. The chain combines TRBV11-3 with TRBJ2-2, with 10 bases matching TRBD1. Germline V CDR1 and CDR2: SGHNT, YENEEA. J gave up 2 bases and V 5 bases, and 8 bases lay outside the gene matches. This CDR3 region has 17 residues. The CDR3 here is CASSTRTGGPNTGELFF. The DNA of the CDR3 is TGTGCCAGCAGCACCCGGACAGGGGGGCCAAACACCGGGGAGCTGTTTTTT. The whole variable domain, filled in from reference TRBV11-3 and TRBJ2-2, reads EAGVVQSPRYKIIEKKQPVAFWCNPISGHNTLYWYLQNLGQGPELLIRYENEEAVDDSQLPKDRFSAERLKGVDSTLKIQPAELGDSAVYLCASSTRTGGPNTGELFFGEGSRLTVL.

The count of this clone is one. The V and J genes are TRBV5-1 and TRBJ1-1; 10 positions agree with TRBD1. This CDR3 has 15 residues. V dropped 3 bases and J dropped 3; count of bases not matched to a gene: 5. CDR1 and CDR2 from the germline V gene are SGHRS and YFSETQ. CDR3 sequence reads: CASSWGTGADTEAFF. The DNA of the CDR3 is TGCGCCAGCAGCTGGGGGACAGGGGCAGACACTGAAGCTTTCTTT.

The rearrangement joins TRBV14 to TRBJ2-1; no clear D gene. The CDR3 has 16 residues. The germline V and J ends were trimmed by 1 base and 2 bases, with 12 bases remaining between them. The germline V gene has CDR1 SGHDN and CDR2 FVKESK. The CDR3 coding sequence is TGTGCCAGCAGCCAAGGGAAGGGTGGCGCCTACAATGAGCAGTTCTTC. Translating gives CASSQGKGGAYNEQFF.

This clone was seen only once. A read error likely explains this, since a far larger clone differs by one base. The rearrangement links TRBV23-1 to TRBJ1-3; 7 positions match TRBD1. TRBV23-1 is identified as an open reading frame with a role that is uncertain. The V and J ends lost 7 bases and 4 bases, in that order; junction bases with no gene match: 7. This CDR3 has 14 residues. The DNA for the CDR3 is TGCGCCAGCAACAACAGGGGTATCGGAAACACCATATATTTT. This gives the protein CASNNRGIGNTIYF.

This chain connects TRBV29-1 to TRBJ1-2, with D possibly TRBD1 on 6 matching bases. The CDR3 loop spans 12 amino acids. The V gene lost 7 bases and the J gene lost 7 bases, with 16 bases spanning the gap. Germline V gene sequence: CDR1 SQVTM, CDR2 ANQGSEA. In DNA, the CDR3 is TGCAGCGCCATGAAGGGGGGGGCTGGCTACACCTTC. Translated: CSAMKGGAGYTF. Based on the CDR3 plus reference TRBV29-1 and TRBJ1-2, the full variable domain is SAVISQKPSRDICQRGTSLTIQCQVDSQVTMMFWYRQQPGQSLTLIATANQGSEATYESGFVIDKFPISRPNLTFSTLTVSNMSPEDSSIYLCSAMKGGAGYTFGSGTRLTVV.

This clone showed up just a few times. The V call is TRBV7-6, the J call TRBJ2-7, with D unresolved. CDR3 length: 12 amino acids. Germline V gives CDR1 SGHVS, CDR2 FNYEAQ. Deletions cut 1 base from V and 5 bases from J, with 6 bases between. Here the CDR3 reads CASSLDGHEQYF. The CDR3 DNA is TGTGCCAGCAGCTTAGATGGCCACGAGCAGTACTTC.